A single T cell receptor (beta chain) is shown here with its context. Its antigen is currently not known. It has no much larger one-base neighbor in the sample; base qualities were not kept. Patients with a history of autoimmune disease or receiving systemic immunosuppression were excluded from the trial. Peripheral blood for TCR sequencing was drawn from every dose cohort at baseline, at cycle 4 day 1 and at cycle 7 day 1. The samples were drawn from a first-in-human, open-label, multicenter phase I dose-escalation trial of ivuxolimab. The trial enrolled adults with locally advanced or metastatic head and neck squamous cell, hepatocellular, melanoma or renal cell carcinoma. CD4+ and CD8+ T cells were sorted separately from peripheral blood before TCR sequencing. The sample belongs to a study of OX40 agonist ivuxolimab in advanced cancers. At the level of the whole study: Ivuxolimab was an agonistic, fully human IgG2 monoclonal antibody directed against OX40 (CD134), a costimulatory receptor. Intravenous ivuxolimab was administered to patients every 2 weeks at six dose levels: 0.01, 0.1, 0.3, 1.5, 3 and 10 mg/kg. Of the roughly 54 dose-escalation patients, hepatocellular carcinoma was present in approximately 20, melanoma in around 15, renal cell carcinoma in 9 and head and neck cancer in 9. In the dose-escalation cohort, more than 75% of patients were male, and the mean age was about 55 years, with a range of about 23 to 90. Prior anti-PD-1, anti-PD-L1 or anti-CTLA-4 therapy was permitted, and about two fifths of dose-escalation patients had received checkpoint inhibitors. Partial responses occurred in three dose-escalation patients, of whom one had hepatocellular carcinoma and two had cutaneous melanoma. Peripheral TCRbeta sequencing was intended to test whether TCR sequence diversity was altered and clonal T-cell expansion was caused by ivuxolimab. The paper covers the monotherapy dose-escalation part of the phase I ivuxolimab trial, which included N ≈ 50 patients. Study-level results and caveats: At doses from 0.1 to 3.0 mg/kg, clonal expansion was seen in both CD4+ and CD8+ blood T cells between baseline and week 6. After ivuxolimab, expanded clones were on average more numerous among CD8+ T cells than among CD4+ T cells. Low levels of normalized T-cell clonal expansion were also shown by some nonresponding patients. In partial responders in the 0.1-3.0 mg/kg groups, normalized peripheral clonal expansion was found to be among the lowest, especially among CD8+ T cells. The antigen specificity of the peripheral T cells that underwent clonal expansion was not determined.

To sequence the TCRbeta CDR3 region, genomic DNA was isolated from the sorted cells. The immunoSEQ Assay was used for sequencing of TCRbeta CDR3 regions. Not all clones reach the TCRdb copy of this immuneACCESS table, which keeps in-frame sequences only. Checked studies attribute under half of the gap to unresolved V genes and leave the rest unexplained. Present in this sample are tens of thousands of clones, 80% to 90% of which were seen just once. Roughly 1.1% of the sample is in the top ten clones. According to the germline V gene, CDR1 reads SGHTA and CDR2 reads FQGTGA. The V end loses 5 bases and the J end loses 7 bases, and a stretch of 14 bases separates them. The CDR3 holds 13 amino acids from the cysteine to the phenylalanine. Left in the record is the CDR3 DNA by itself, 39 bases read in frame from the first base.

The TCR originated in an adult with an advanced solid tumor such as melanoma, head and neck, liver or kidney cancer. Material: CD4+ or CD8+ T cells sorted from blood, obtained in a trial of the OX40 agonist ivuxolimab. The receptor chain draws on TRBV7-3 and TRBJ1-2; TRBD1 could be the D gene, as 6 bases match. The sequence in DNA is TGTGCCAGCAGCCCCGTACAGGGCTTTGGCTACACCTTC. Translated, this gives CASSPVQGFGYTF.